Following are 20 T cell receptor beta chains from one sample sequenced in a study of blood T cell repertoires in COVID-19. Generated by immunoSEQ multiplex PCR, the TCRdb table keeps only in-frame clones and is missing some. The sample yields 150,000 or so clones, 70% to 90% seen once. The sample consisted of peripheral blood. These receptors were collected from a woman aged 55 to 70 with COVID-19, enrolled during active disease.

CDR3 bases: TGCAGCGTTGAGGCGGGACAGGACTACGAGCAGTACTTC. Translation: CSVEAGQDYEQYF. This chain joins TRBV29-1 and TRBJ2-7; 8 bases map to TRBD1. The germline CDR1 and CDR2 sequences are SQVTM and ANQGSEA. J lost 3 bases, V lost 3 bases, and 4 bases had no gene match. The CDR3 has 13 residues.

This clone was seen a single time. The gene calls are TRBV27 and TRBJ2-7; the D gene is possibly TRBD1 (5 bases). CDR1 and CDR2 (germline): MNHEY, SMNVEV (reference sequence). The CDR3 covers 14 residues. Trimming pared 2 bases from V and 6 bases from J, leaving 14 bases between. CDR3 sequence reads: CASSLTVREGEQYF. The CDR3 nucleotides are TGTGCCAGCAGTTTAACGGTCAGGGAAGGCGAGCAGTACTTC.

The chain carries TRBV7-2 and TRBJ1-2; TRBD1 matches at 7 bases. The CDR3 is 15 residues long. CDR1 and CDR2 from the germline V gene are SGHTA and FQGNSA. J lost 6 bases, V lost 5 bases, and 12 bases had no gene match. The CDR3 DNA reads as TGTGCCAGCAGCCGCGCGAGGGGGCGGGGGGATGGCTACACCTTC. It translates to CASSRARGRGDGYTF.

The rearrangement uses TRBV7-2 and TRBJ2-3, with a tentative D call TRBD1 (6 bases). The CDR3 is made up of 15 amino acids. V was shortened by 4 bases and J by 2 bases, with 13 bases between the two germline ends. Germline V gene data show CDR1 as SGHTA and CDR2 as FQGNSA. CDR3 residues: CASSSQGHITDTQYF. CDR3 bases: TGTGCCAGCAGCTCCCAGGGACACATCACAGATACGCAGTATTTT.

The rearrangement joins TRBV21-1 to TRBJ2-3; the D call of TRBD2 is as the table states it, not checked on the DNA. TRBV21-1 is designated a pseudogene. The CDR3 is 22 amino acids. The CDR3 spells CASREKKPAEGLAGGSTDTQYF. The CDR3 nucleotides read TGTGCCAGCCGAGAAAAAAAACCCGCCGAAGGACTAGCGGGGGGATCCACAGATACGCAGTATTTT.

The chain links TRBV6-6 to TRBJ2-7; TRBD1 matches at 7 bases. CDR3 size: 15 residues. With 5 bases clipped from V and 2 bases from J, the junction kept 9 bases outside the gene matches. Germline assignment: CDR1 MNHNY and CDR2 SVGAGI (reference sequence). The CDR3 is CASSDTGTVPYEQYF. CDR3 in DNA: TGTGCCAGCAGTGACACCGGGACAGTCCCCTACGAGCAGTACTTC.

This sequence joins TRBV11-3 and TRBJ2-5; 7 bases align to TRBD2. The CDR3 extends over 12 amino acids. CDR1 is SGHNT, CDR2 YENEEA, per germline. Trimming took 6 bases from V and 4 from J; bases not matched to a gene: 2. The CDR3 reads CASSQRGETQYF. Written as DNA, the CDR3 is TGTGCCAGCAGTCAGCGGGGAGAGACCCAGTACTTC.

The chain combines TRBV19 with TRBJ2-7; TRBD2 is a possible D gene (5 bases). In germline, CDR1 is LNHDA, CDR2 SQIVND (reference sequence). Between the trimmed V and J ends, which lost 4 bases and 3 bases, there was a span of 13 bases. There are 14 residues in the CDR3. The CDR3 DNA is TGTGCCAGTAGTAAGGCGGGCCCCTACTACGAGCAGTACTTC. As protein: CASSKAGPYYEQYF.

The chain combines TRBV18 with TRBJ1-1; D might be TRBD1 (5 bases). The CDR3 covers 15 residues. V lost 3 bases and J lost 1, with 12 bases in between. Germline CDR1 and CDR2: KGHSH and LQKENI. CDR3 bases: TGTGCCAGCTCACCTCGGACACTAAGGAACACTGAAGCTTTCTTT. Amino acids: CASSPRTLRNTEAFF.

The chain joins TRBV6-4 to TRBJ1-1; no clear D. Germline V lookup: CDR1 MRHNA, CDR2 SNTAGT. Deletions cut 6 bases from V and 1 base from J, with 9 bases between. The CDR3 has 13 residues. The CDR3 region has the DNA TGTGCCAGCAGAGTTGGGCGGAACACTGAAGCTTTCTTT. It codes for CASRVGRNTEAFF.

The V call is TRBV6-6, the J call TRBJ2-1; 14 bases align to TRBD2. The CDR3 is made up of 18 amino acids. Germline CDR1 reads MNHNY; CDR2 reads SVGAGI (reference sequence). J lost 3 bases, V lost 5 bases, and 9 bases had no gene match. The CDR3 sequence: CASSPQMGLAGDYNEQFF. The CDR3, as DNA: TGTGCCAGCAGTCCCCAAATGGGACTAGCGGGGGACTACAATGAGCAGTTCTTC.

The chain is built from TRBV9 and TRBJ1-2; 9 nucleotides line up with TRBD1. This CDR3 has 14 residues. Germline CDR1 SGDLS, CDR2 YYNGEE. The trim removed 3 bases at V and 5 bases at J, leaving 5 bases unmatched. The CDR3, as DNA: TGTGCCAGCAGCGAAGCGGGACAGGGATATGGCTACACCTTC. It yields the protein CASSEAGQGYGYTF.

The chain links TRBV7-6 to TRBJ2-1; no clear D gene. The germline gives CDR1 SGHVS, CDR2 FNYEAQ. The V end was cut by 6 bases, the J end by 7 bases, with 10 bases between. This CDR3 has 12 residues. The CDR3 DNA sequence: TGTGCCAGCAGTTACCTCACTAATGAGCAGTTCTTC. Its protein is CASSYLTNEQFF.

The chain is built from TRBV25-1 and TRBJ1-4; D is ambiguous. CDR1 is MGHDK and CDR2 is SYGVNS in the germline V gene. The CDR3 is 16 residues long. V was clipped by 0 bases and J by 5 bases, with 13 bases between them. The DNA of the CDR3 is TGTGCCAGCAGTGAATATGGTGGGCTCATCAATGAAAAACTGTTTTTT. As protein: CASSEYGGLINEKLFF. The variable domain in full, completed from reference TRBV25-1 and TRBJ1-4, reads EADIYQTPRYLVIGTGKKITLECSQTMGHDKMYWYQQDPGMELHLIHYSYGVNSTEKGDLSSESTVSRIRTEHFPLTLESARPSHTSQYLCASSEYGGLINEKLFFGSGTQLSVL.

The genes are TRBV6-1 and TRBJ1-5, with 10 bases identical to TRBD1. The CDR3 length is 15 residues. The junction had 6 bases not matched to a gene; V was cut back by 3 bases and J by 7 bases. CDR1 is MNHNS and CDR2 is SASEGT in the germline V gene. The CDR3 bases are TGTGCCAGCAGTGATGGGACAGGGGCGAGCCAGCCCCAGCATTTT. It codes for CASSDGTGASQPQHF.

The chain employs TRBV5-1 and TRBJ2-5; 9 bases are a match to TRBD1. Trimming took 5 bases from V and 4 from J; bases not matched to a gene: 6. In germline, CDR1 is SGHRS, CDR2 YFSETQ. The CDR3 is 14 residues long. The CDR3 DNA follows: TGCGCCAGCAGGCCCGGACAGGGGAGAGAGACCCAGTACTTC. It encodes CASRPGQGRETQYF.

The DNA of the CDR3 is TGTGCCAGCAGCCAAGGGACTAGCGGGGGGGGCAAAGGAGTAGGAGAGACCCAGTACTTC. This sequence encodes CASSQGTSGGGKGVGETQYF. The J gene is TRBJ2-5, the V gene TRBV4-2, with 15 bases aligning to TRBD2. Germline assignment: CDR1 LGHNA and CDR2 YNFKEQ. CDR3 size: 20 residues. Unmatched junction bases numbered 13, after V lost 1 base and J lost 4 bases.

This clone was recorded once. The chain carries TRBV5-1 and TRBJ2-6, with 7 bases identical to TRBD1. The germline gives CDR1 SGHRS, CDR2 YFSETQ. Unmatched junction bases numbered 6, after V lost 0 bases and J lost 0 bases. This CDR3 has 18 residues. CDR3 nucleotides: TGCGCCAGCAGCTTGGGACGGGACAGATACTCTGGGGCCAACGTCCTGACTTTC. Its protein is CASSLGRDRYSGANVLTF.

The chain uses TRBV12-5 and TRBJ2-3, with D possibly matching TRBD2 (5 bases). The V end lost 2 bases, the J end lost 4 bases, and 19 bases lay between the germline ends. This CDR3 contains 17 residues. Germline lookup yields CDR1 LGHNT and CDR2 FRNRAP. In DNA form, the CDR3 reads TGTGCTAGTGGTTTGCCAACGCGGGCTAGTTGGGCAGATACGCAGTATTTT. Translated: CASGLPTRASWADTQYF.

The V and J genes are TRBV30 and TRBJ1-4; unclear D gene. This CDR3 spans 13 amino acids. Germline V gene lookup returns CDR1 GTSNPN and CDR2 SVGIG (reference sequence). The V end lost 4 bases, the J end lost 4 bases, and 10 bases lay between the germline ends. The CDR3 sequence: CAWTAFINEKLFF. CDR3 in DNA: TGTGCCTGGACCGCGTTTATTAATGAAAAACTGTTTTTT.